This TCR beta chain emerged from a study of Graves' ophthalmopathy and Graves' hyperthyroidism. With regard to this clonotype: A read error may produce the germline difference seen at one junction end.

RNA transcripts were the template, and TCR beta CDR3 regions were amplified from them. HTBI primers served in a first-round RT-PCR, which a second-round multiplex PCR followed. Via MiXCR, TCRdb re-called the multiplex PCR reads, giving one row per CDR3 protein. The sample includes more than 1,000,000 distinct CDR3 sequences, about 40% of them seen just once. Looked up from germline, CDR1 is MGHDK and CDR2 is SYGVNS. CDR3 length equals 13 residues. The material sequenced was peripheral blood or thyroid tissue (not recorded which). The genes are TRBV25-1 and TRBJ2-5; no definite D call. This receptor was obtained from an adult man with Graves' hyperthyroidism. Here the CDR3 reads CTSSVRVSETQYF. The CDR3 DNA reads as TGTACCAGCAGCGTTCGCGTGAGTGAGACCCAGTACTTC.